This TCR beta chain was documented in a study of PD-1 blockade in classical Hodgkin lymphoma. This CDR3 has 13 amino acids. Germline lookup yields CDR1 SGHTA and CDR2 FQGNSA. The V and J ends lost 5 bases and 7 bases respectively, with 12 bases between them. All trial patients relapsed after autologous stem cell transplantation. Best response was recorded as complete response, partial response or progressive disease. Study outcomes and limitations: CD4+ TCR diversity, unlike CD8+, climbed significantly by C4D1. Healthy donors reportedly exceeded newly diagnosed patients in baseline TCR diversity. Patients with an early start, nivolumab under 1 year after ASCT, were excluded.

This clone was observed a handful of times. Antigen: not known. The protocol was immunoSEQ multiplex PCR, while the TCRdb copy is restricted to in-frame clones and leaves out a portion. The table records 20,000 to 30,000 clones, about four fifths of them present only once. The chain links TRBV7-2 to TRBJ1-5; D ambiguous. This sequence was found in a human donor with classical Hodgkin lymphoma. The material was peripheral blood mononuclear cells (PBMCs), obtained before the second cycle of nivolumab. The DNA of the CDR3 is TGTGCCAGCAGCCCTCAACCGGGCCAGCCCCAGCATTTT. Protein sequence: CASSPQPGQPQHF.